This T cell receptor (beta chain) was profiled in a study of T-cell memory formation after mild COVID-19. MiXCR, applied by TCRdb to the 5' RACE reads, yields one record per CDR3 protein. The sample includes just over 350,000 distinct CDR3 sequences, 14% of them seen just once. The CDR3 length is 14 residues. The germline gives CDR1 SEHNR, CDR2 FQNEAQ (reference sequence). V was pared by 5 bases and J by 8 bases, with 16 bases between. The chain couples TRBV7-9 to TRBJ2-1, with D possibly TRBD1 on 6 matching bases. The sequence was collected from a man younger than 35 who had mild COVID-19 (a few samples of this study predate the infection). Cell type and time point are not known. Material for sequencing was PBMCs or a T cell subset sorted from them (not recorded which). CDR3 DNA sequence: TGTGCCAGCAGCCGAACAGGGAGCTCTGATGAGCAGTTCTTC. It encodes CASSRTGSSDEQFF. Based on the CDR3 plus reference TRBV7-9 and TRBJ2-1, the full variable domain is DTGVSQNPRHKITKRGQNVTFRCDPISEHNRLYWYRQTLGQGPEFLTYFQNEAQLEKSRLLSDRFSAERPKGSFSTLEIQRTEQGDSAMYLCASSRTGSSDEQFFGPGTRLTVL.